A selection of T cell receptor beta chains follows, all from one sample in a study of blood T cell repertoires in COVID-19. Using immunoSEQ multiplex PCR, the repertoire was profiled, and TCRdb retains in-frame clones only, with some absent. The table shows 90,000 or so clones, with around 78% occurring only once. Sample: peripheral blood. All receptors derive from a human donor in a cohort sampled during active COVID-19. Both conserved end residues are part of each CDR3. The order of the fields is clone size, J gene, V gene, D gene, CDR3 protein, CDR3 DNA. D genes are given only for firm matches. Expanded clones are given a class, and other clones once, few, many or no size at all.

.,TRBJ1-1,TRBV2,.,CASRTAPGLLEAFF,TGTGCCAGCAGGACGGCCCCAGGGCTCCTTGAAGCTTTCTTT
.,TRBJ2-1,TRBV2,.,CASSTMSPYNEQFF,TGTGCCAGCAGTACGATGAGCCCTTACAATGAGCAGTTCTTC
.,TRBJ2-7,TRBV7-9,TRBD2,CASKGEREGRYEQYF,TGTGCCAGCAAAGGGGAGCGGGAGGGCCGTTACGAGCAGTACTTC
.,TRBJ2-1,TRBV30,TRBD2,CAAASGAYNEQFF,TGTGCTGCCGCTAGCGGAGCTTACAATGAGCAGTTCTTC
.,TRBJ1-4,TRBV7-6,TRBD1,CASSPDRGVATNEKLFF,TGTGCCAGCAGCCCGGACAGGGGCGTAGCAACTAATGAAAAACTGTTTTTT
.,TRBJ2-7,TRBV19,.,CASSPGEVPYEQYF,TGTGCCAGTAGCCCAGGGGAAGTACCCTACGAGCAGTACTTC
.,TRBJ1-6,TRBV7-2,TRBD1,CASSSPDRVSYNSPLHF,TGTGCCAGCAGCTCCCCCGACAGGGTTTCCTATAATTCACCCCTCCACTTT
.,TRBJ2-7,TRBV24-1,TRBD1,CATSDATGGGEQYF,TGTGCCACCAGTGACGCTACAGGGGGAGGAGAGCAGTACTTC
.,TRBJ2-3,TRBV11-3,.,CASSLGAVTNTQYF,TGTGCCAGCAGCTTAGGGGCCGTTACAAATACGCAGTATTTT
.,TRBJ2-4,TRBV7-2,TRBD1,CASSWGQGLNIQYF,TGTGCCAGCAGCTGGGGACAGGGGTTAAACATTCAGTACTTC
few,TRBJ2-2,TRBV25-1,.,CASSDGAASTGELFF,TGTGCCAGCAGTGACGGAGCGGCCTCCACCGGGGAGCTGTTTTTT
once,TRBJ2-7,TRBV29-1,TRBD1,CSVRTGGNEQYF,TGCAGCGTAAGGACAGGAGGAAACGAGCAGTACTTC
.,TRBJ2-3,TRBV5-1,TRBD1,CASSQGTGGWTDTQYF,TGCGCCAGCAGCCAGGGGACAGGGGGATGGACAGATACGCAGTATTTT
once,TRBJ2-1,TRBV7-3,TRBD1,CASSRSGQSSYNEQFF,TGTGCCAGCAGCCGTTCGGGACAGAGCTCCTACAATGAGCAGTTCTTC
few,TRBJ1-5,TRBV2,TRBD1,CASSEGQGAQPQHF,TGTGCCAGCAGTGAAGGCCAGGGGGCTCAGCCCCAGCATTTT
.,TRBJ2-1,TRBV5-6,TRBD1,CASSLSGRGRNEQFF,TGTGCCAGCAGCTTGTCGGGCAGGGGGCGTAATGAGCAGTTCTTC
few,TRBJ1-5,TRBV20-1,.,CSASVAQVNQPQHF,TGCAGTGCTAGTGTGGCCCAGGTTAATCAGCCCCAGCATTTT
.,TRBJ2-5,TRBV20-1,TRBD2,CSASSGRGETQYF,TGCAGTGCTAGTTCCGGGAGGGGAGAGACCCAGTACTTC
.,TRBJ2-7,TRBV11-2,.,CASSLDSVGQYF,TGTGCCAGCAGCTTAGACAGCGTAGGGCAGTACTTC
.,TRBJ2-7,TRBV28,TRBD1,CASSRGQIYEQYF,TGTGCCAGCAGTCGGGGACAGATCTACGAGCAGTACTTC
.,TRBJ2-3,TRBV5-1,.,CASSLDRQVSTDTQYF,TGCGCCAGCAGCTTGGATCGTCAGGTTAGCACAGATACGCAGTATTTT
.,TRBJ1-1,TRBV7-2,.,CASSLFGGAFF,TGTGCCAGCAGCTTATTTGGTGGCGCTTTCTTT